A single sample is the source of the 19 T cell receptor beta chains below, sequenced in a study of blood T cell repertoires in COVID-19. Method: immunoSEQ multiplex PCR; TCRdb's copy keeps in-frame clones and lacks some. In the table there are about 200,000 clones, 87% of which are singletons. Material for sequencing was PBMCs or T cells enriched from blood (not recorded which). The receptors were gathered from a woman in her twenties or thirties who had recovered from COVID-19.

CDR3 in amino acids: CAWRRTGSEAFF. CDR3 coding DNA: TGTGCCTGGAGGAGGACAGGGTCTGAAGCTTTCTTT. The V and J genes are TRBV30 and TRBJ1-1; TRBD1 matches 8 bases. From germline, CDR1 is GTSNPN and CDR2 SVGIG (reference sequence). The CDR3 is 12 residues long. V was clipped by 3 bases and J by 6 bases; unmatched bases: 3.

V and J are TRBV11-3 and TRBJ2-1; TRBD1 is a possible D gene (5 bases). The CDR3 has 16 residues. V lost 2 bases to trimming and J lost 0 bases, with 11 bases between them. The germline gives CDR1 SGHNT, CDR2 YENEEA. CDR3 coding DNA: TGTGCCAGCAGCTTAACGTCTGGACACTCCTACAATGAGCAGTTCTTC. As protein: CASSLTSGHSYNEQFF.

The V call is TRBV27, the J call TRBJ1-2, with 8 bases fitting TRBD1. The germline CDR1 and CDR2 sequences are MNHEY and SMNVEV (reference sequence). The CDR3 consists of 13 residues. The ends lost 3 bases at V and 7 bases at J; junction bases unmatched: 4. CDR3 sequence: CASSFGTGTGYTF. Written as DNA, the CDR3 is TGTGCCAGCAGTTTCGGGACAGGTACTGGCTACACCTTC.

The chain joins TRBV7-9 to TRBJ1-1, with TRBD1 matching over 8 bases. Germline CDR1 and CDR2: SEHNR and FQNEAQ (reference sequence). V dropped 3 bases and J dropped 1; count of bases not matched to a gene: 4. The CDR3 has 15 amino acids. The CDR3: CASSLPGGENTEAFF. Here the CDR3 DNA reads TGTGCCAGCAGCTTGCCAGGGGGCGAGAACACTGAAGCTTTCTTT.

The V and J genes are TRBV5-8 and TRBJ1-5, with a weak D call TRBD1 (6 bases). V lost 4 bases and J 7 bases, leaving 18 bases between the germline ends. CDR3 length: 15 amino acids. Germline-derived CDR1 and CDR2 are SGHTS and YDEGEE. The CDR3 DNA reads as TGTGCCAGCAGCCCACAGGGCTTATTTGGACAGCCCCAGCATTTT. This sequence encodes CASSPQGLFGQPQHF. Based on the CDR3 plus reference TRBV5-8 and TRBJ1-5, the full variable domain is EAGVTQSPTHLIKTRGQQATLRCSPISGHTSVYWYQQALGLGLQFLLWYDEGEERNRGNFPPRFSGRQFPNYSSELNVNALELEDSALYLCASSPQGLFGQPQHFGDGTRLSIL.

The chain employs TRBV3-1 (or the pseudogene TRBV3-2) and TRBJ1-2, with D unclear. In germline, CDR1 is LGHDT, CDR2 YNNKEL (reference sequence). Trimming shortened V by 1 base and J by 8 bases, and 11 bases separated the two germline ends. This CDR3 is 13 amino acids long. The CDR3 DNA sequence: TGTGCCAGCAGCCAAGGATCCGGAGGAGGCTACACCTTC. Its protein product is CASSQGSGGGYTF.

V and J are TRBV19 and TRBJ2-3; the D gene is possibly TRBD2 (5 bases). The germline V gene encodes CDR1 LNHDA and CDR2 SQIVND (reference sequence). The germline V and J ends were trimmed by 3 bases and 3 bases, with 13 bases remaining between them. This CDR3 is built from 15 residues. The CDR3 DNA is TGTGCCAGTAGTATTTCGGGGTTAGGTACAGATACGCAGTATTTT. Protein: CASSISGLGTDTQYF.

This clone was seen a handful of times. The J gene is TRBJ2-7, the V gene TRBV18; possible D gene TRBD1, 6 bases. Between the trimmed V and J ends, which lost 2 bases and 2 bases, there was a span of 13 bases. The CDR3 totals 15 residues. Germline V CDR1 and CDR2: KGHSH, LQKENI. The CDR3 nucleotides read TGTGCCAGCTCACCAAACCAAGACAGGACCTACGAGCAGTACTTC. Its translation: CASSPNQDRTYEQYF.

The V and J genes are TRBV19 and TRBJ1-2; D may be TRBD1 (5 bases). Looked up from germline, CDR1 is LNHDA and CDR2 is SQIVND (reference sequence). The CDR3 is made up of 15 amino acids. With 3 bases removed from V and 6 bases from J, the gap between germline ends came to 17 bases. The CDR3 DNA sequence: TGTGCCAGTAGTATCGTCGGGGGGAGCGGCGATGGCTACACCTTC. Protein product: CASSIVGGSGDGYTF.

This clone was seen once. CDR3 DNA sequence: TGTGCCAGCAGCACCACTAGAGATACGCAGTATTTT. Its protein is CASSTTRDTQYF. This sequence joins TRBV13 and TRBJ2-3; possible D gene TRBD2, 5 bases. Per the germline V gene, CDR1 is PRHDT and CDR2 is FYEKMQ (reference sequence). V was pared by 5 bases and J by 5 bases, with 8 bases between. This CDR3 is 12 amino acids long.

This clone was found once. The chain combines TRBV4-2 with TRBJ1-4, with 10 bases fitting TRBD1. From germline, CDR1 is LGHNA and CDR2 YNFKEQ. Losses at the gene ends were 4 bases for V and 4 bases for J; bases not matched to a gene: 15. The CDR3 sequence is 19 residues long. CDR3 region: CASSPLFQGTGAFNEKLFF. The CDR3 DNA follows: TGTGCCAGCAGCCCTTTATTCCAGGGGACAGGGGCTTTTAATGAAAAACTGTTTTTT.

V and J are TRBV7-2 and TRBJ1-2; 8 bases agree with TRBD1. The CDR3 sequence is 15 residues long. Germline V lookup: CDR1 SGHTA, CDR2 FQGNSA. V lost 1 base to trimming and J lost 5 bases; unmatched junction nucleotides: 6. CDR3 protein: CASSLETGAGYGYTF. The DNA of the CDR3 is TGTGCCAGCAGCTTAGAGACAGGGGCGGGGTATGGCTACACCTTC.

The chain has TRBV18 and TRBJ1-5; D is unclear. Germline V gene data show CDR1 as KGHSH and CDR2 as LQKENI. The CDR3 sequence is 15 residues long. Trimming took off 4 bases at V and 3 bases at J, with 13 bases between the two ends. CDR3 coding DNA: TGTGCCAGCTCACTACAGCCTTCCCTCAATCAGCCCCAGCATTTT. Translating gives CASSLQPSLNQPQHF.

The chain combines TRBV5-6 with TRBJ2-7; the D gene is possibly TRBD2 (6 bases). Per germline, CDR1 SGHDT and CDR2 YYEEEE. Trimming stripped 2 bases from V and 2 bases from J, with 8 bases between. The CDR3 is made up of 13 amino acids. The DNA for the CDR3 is TGTGCCAGCAGCTTAGGGACTCCCTACGAGCAGTACTTC. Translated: CASSLGTPYEQYF.

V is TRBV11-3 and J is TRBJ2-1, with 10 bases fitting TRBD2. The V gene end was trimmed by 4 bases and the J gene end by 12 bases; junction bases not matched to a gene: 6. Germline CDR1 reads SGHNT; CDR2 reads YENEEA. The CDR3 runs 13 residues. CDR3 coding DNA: TGTGCCAGCAGCTGGACTAGCGGAGGTGCGCAGTTCTTC. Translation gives CASSWTSGGAQFF.

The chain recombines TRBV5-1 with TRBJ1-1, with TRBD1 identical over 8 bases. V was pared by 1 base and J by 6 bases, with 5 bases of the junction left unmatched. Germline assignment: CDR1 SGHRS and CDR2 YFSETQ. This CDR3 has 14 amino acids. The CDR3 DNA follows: TGCGCCAGCAGCTTGTATCGACAGGGGCCTGAAGCTTTCTTT. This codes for CASSLYRQGPEAFF.

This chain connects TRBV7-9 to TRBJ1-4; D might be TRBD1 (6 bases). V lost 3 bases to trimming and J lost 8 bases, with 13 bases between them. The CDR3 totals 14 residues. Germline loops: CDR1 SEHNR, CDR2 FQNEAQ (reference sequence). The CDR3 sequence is CASSLGGGAEKLFF. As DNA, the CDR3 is TGTGCCAGCAGCTTGGGAGGGGGTGCGGAAAAACTGTTTTTT.

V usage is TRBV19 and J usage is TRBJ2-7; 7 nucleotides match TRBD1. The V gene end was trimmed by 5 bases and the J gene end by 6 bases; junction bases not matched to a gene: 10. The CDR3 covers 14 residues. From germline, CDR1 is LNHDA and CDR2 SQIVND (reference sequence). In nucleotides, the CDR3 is TGTGCCAGTAGTCCTCAGACAGGGTTGGGCGAGCAGTACTTC. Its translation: CASSPQTGLGEQYF.

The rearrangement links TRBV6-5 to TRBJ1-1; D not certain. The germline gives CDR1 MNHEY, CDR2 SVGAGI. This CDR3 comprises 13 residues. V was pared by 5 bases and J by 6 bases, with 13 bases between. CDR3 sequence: CASSTVRRAEAFF. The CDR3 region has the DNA TGTGCCAGCAGTACCGTGAGACGGGCTGAAGCTTTCTTT.